The 21 T cell receptor beta chains presented below share a single source sample, sequenced in a study of monozygotic twins with inflammatory bowel disease. TCRdb reanalyzed the 5' RACE reads, giving one entry per CDR3 protein sequence and no DNA. The table lists approximately 380,000 distinct CDR3 sequences. The sequencing input was blood. All receptors come from a human donor with ulcerative colitis or Crohn's disease, or a healthy co-twin of an affected twin (not recorded which).

The chain is built from TRBV28 and TRBJ1-2. The CDR3 length is 13 residues. Germline CDR1 and CDR2: MDHEN and SYDVKM. The CDR3 here is CASSSQAVGGYTF.

This chain connects TRBV4-2 to TRBJ2-7. The CDR3 contains 14 residues. Germline CDR1 and CDR2: LGHNA and YNFKEQ. CDR3: CASSQEDGSYEQYF.

The chain couples TRBV5-1 to TRBJ2-7. This CDR3 has 15 amino acids. The germline V gene encodes CDR1 SGHRS and CDR2 YFSETQ. CDR3 sequence reads: CASSLTQGIGYEQYF. Full variable domain (rest looked up from reference TRBV5-1 and TRBJ2-7): KAGVTQTPRYLIKTRGQQVTLSCSPISGHRSVSWYQQTPGQGLQFLFEYFSETQRNKGNFPGRFSGRQFSNSRSEMNVSTLELGDSALYLCASSLTQGIGYEQYFGPGTRLTVT.

The chain uses TRBV27 and TRBJ1-4; TCRdb's D call of TRBD1 is untestable without DNA. Germline assignment: CDR1 MNHEY and CDR2 SMNVEV (reference sequence). The CDR3 sequence is 16 residues long. The CDR3 loop reads CASSSTFRDRGEKLFF.

The chain's CDR3 is CASSRSSDTYNEQFF. The rearrangement joins TRBV11-3 to TRBJ2-1; TCRdb's D gene call, TRBD1, goes unchecked for lack of DNA. The CDR3 extends over 15 amino acids. Per the germline V gene, CDR1 is SGHNT and CDR2 is YENEEA.

This chain's CDR3 is CASSPTGGITGELFF. This chain links TRBV7-2 with TRBJ2-2; TCRdb's assignment of TRBD1 cannot be checked, as there is no DNA. Germline assignment: CDR1 SGHTA and CDR2 FQGNSA. CDR3 length equals 15 residues.

The genes are TRBV6-5 and TRBJ2-7; with no DNA, the TCRdb D assignment of TRBD1 cannot be verified. From germline, CDR1 is MNHEY and CDR2 SVGAGI. The CDR3 covers 15 residues. The CDR3 spells CASSYSVAGAYEQYF.

V and J are TRBV11-2 and TRBJ2-7; there is no DNA to check the TCRdb D call of TRBD1. Per the germline V gene, CDR1 is SGHAT and CDR2 is FQNNGV. This CDR3 is 15 amino acids long. CDR3 sequence reads: CASSSVGGSSYEQYF.

The gene calls are TRBV9 and TRBJ2-6. The CDR3 is 14 amino acids. Germline lookup yields CDR1 SGDLS and CDR2 YYNGEE. The CDR3 sequence is CASSVDSWANVLTF.

V is TRBV7-6 and J is TRBJ2-7; the D call of TRBD1 rests on TCRdb alone, since no DNA is present to check it. Per the germline V gene, CDR1 is SGHVS and CDR2 is FNYEAQ. This CDR3 contains 19 residues. CDR3 region: CASSLAFRRENLFEYEQYF.

CDR3 loop: CASSIGQGGSYEQYF. This rearrangement joins TRBV5-1 to TRBJ2-7; the TCRdb call, TRBD1, lacks DNA for checking. Germline CDR1 is SGHRS and CDR2 is YFSETQ. CDR3 length: 15 residues.

V is TRBV7-2 and J is TRBJ1-5. Germline-derived CDR1 and CDR2 are SGHTA and FQGNSA. CDR3 length: 15 residues. The CDR3 loop reads CASSLGSVSNQPQHF.

This chain links TRBV7-8 with TRBJ2-6; TCRdb proposes TRBD1, but this gene call is untestable without DNA. The CDR3 spans 17 residues. Per germline, CDR1 SGHVS and CDR2 FQNEAQ. The CDR3 loop reads CASSLSSGRSGANVLTF.

The chain has TRBV20-1 and TRBJ2-2; TCRdb indicates TRBD2, and absent DNA this call remains unverified. Per the germline V gene, CDR1 is DFQATT and CDR2 is SNEGSKA (reference sequence). The CDR3 length is 17 residues. The CDR3 loop is CSARQTSGDANTGELFF.

The chain uses TRBV5-1 and TRBJ2-7. CDR3 length: 14 amino acids. Germline CDR1 and CDR2: SGHRS and YFSETQ. CDR3 protein: CASSLGHNSYEQYF.

This rearrangement joins TRBV7-2 to TRBJ2-7; TCRdb outputs TRBD1, but without DNA this stays unchecked. CDR1 is SGHTA, CDR2 FQGNSA, per germline. CDR3 size: 15 residues. CDR3 loop: CASQEVAGGYQEQYF.

The chain joins TRBV6-1 to TRBJ1-5; TCRdb proposes TRBD1, but this gene call is untestable without DNA. Per the germline V gene, CDR1 is MNHNS and CDR2 is SASEGT. The CDR3 runs 15 residues. CDR3 sequence reads: CASSATGTSNQPQHF.

This chain uses TRBV20-1 with TRBJ2-7. This CDR3 spans 12 amino acids. CDR1 is DFQATT and CDR2 is SNEGSKA in the germline V gene (reference sequence). The CDR3 here is CSARVDTYEQYF.

This sequence joins TRBV5-4 and TRBJ1-2; lacking DNA, the TRBD1 call made by TCRdb goes unchecked. The CDR3 has 14 residues. Germline lookup yields CDR1 SGHNT and CDR2 YYREEE (reference sequence). CDR3 region: CASTTRTEMYGYTF.

The V and J genes are TRBV30 and TRBJ2-3; TCRdb outputs TRBD2, but without DNA this stays unchecked. CDR1 is GTSNPN, CDR2 SVGIG, per germline (reference sequence). This CDR3 spans 14 amino acids. The CDR3 loop reads CACRDLHSADTQYF.

The V gene is TRBV5-1, the J gene TRBJ2-1; TCRdb gives TRBD2 as the D gene, but with no DNA this cannot be confirmed. From germline, CDR1 is SGHRS and CDR2 YFSETQ. The CDR3 is 15 residues long. CDR3: CASSGGAGSYNEQFF.